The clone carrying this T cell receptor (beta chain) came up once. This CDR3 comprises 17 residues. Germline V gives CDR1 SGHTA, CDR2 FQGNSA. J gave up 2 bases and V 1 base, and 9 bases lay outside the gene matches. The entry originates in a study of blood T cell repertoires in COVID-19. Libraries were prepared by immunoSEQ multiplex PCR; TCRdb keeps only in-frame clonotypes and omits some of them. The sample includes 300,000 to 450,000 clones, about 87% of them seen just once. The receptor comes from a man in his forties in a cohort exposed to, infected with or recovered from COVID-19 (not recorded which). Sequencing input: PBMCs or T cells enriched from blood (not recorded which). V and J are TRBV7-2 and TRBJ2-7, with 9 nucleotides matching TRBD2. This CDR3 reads CASSLGVGLASPYEQYF. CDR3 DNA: TGTGCCAGCAGCTTAGGTGTGGGACTAGCCTCACCCTACGAGCAGTACTTC.